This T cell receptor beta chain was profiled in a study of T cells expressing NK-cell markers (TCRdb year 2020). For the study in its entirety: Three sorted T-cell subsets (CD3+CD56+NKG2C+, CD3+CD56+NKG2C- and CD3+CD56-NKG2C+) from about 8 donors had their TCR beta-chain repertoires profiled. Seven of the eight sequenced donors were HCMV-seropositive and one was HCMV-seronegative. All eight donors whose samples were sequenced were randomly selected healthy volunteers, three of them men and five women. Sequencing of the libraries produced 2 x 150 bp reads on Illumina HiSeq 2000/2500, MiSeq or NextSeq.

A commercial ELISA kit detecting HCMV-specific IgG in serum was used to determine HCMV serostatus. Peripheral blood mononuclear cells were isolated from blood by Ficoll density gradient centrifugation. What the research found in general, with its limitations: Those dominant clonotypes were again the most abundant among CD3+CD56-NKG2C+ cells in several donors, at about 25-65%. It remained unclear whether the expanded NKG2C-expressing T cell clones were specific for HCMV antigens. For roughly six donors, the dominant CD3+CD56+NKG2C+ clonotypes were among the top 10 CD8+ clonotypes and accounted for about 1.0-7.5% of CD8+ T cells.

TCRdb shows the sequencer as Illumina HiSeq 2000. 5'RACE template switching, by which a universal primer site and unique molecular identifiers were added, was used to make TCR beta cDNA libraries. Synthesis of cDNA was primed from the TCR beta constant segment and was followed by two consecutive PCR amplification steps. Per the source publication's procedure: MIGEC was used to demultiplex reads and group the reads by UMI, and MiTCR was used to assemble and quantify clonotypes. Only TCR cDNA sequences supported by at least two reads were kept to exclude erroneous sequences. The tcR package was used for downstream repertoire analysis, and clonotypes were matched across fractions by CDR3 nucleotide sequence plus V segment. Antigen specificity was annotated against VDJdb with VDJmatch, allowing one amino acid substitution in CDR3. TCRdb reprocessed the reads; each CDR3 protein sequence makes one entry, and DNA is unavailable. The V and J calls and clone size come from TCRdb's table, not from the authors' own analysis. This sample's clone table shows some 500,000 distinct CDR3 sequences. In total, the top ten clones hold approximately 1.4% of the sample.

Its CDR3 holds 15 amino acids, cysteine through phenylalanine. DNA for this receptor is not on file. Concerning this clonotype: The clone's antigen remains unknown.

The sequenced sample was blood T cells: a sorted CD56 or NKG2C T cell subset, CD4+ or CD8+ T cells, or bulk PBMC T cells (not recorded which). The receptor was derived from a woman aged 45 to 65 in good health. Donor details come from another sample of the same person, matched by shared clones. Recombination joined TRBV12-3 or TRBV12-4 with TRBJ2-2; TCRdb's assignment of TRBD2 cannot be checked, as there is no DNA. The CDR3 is CASSPSTGTTGELFF.